This TCR beta chain appears in the sequencing data of a study of Ad26.COV2.S vaccination and SARS-CoV-2 variants. Overall study: It was the COV1001 Ad26.COV2.S trial arm that included the donor.

Treatment meaning: around 19 received Ad26.COV2.S at low or high dose, single or two shots; 5 received placebo; per-sample allocation not given. Collection of the samples took place on day 63 after the first injection of vaccine or placebo. This CDR3 comprises 14 residues. The germline V gene encodes CDR1 SGDLS and CDR2 YYNGEE. Trimming took off 1 base at V and 8 bases at J, with 12 bases between the two ends. Only in-frame clones appear in the TCRdb table, and some are missing; sequencing was by immunoSEQ multiplex PCR. The sample shows 300,000 to 350,000 clones, roughly 90% of them seen only once. The specimen was peripheral blood, collected in a trial of Ad26.COV2.S vaccine versus placebo. The chain combines TRBV9 with TRBJ1-4; possible D gene TRBD1, 5 bases. The receptor was derived from a person aged 18 to 65 who received the Ad26.COV2.S COVID-19 vaccine or a placebo. CDR3 loop: CASSVSSGTEKLFF. The DNA for the CDR3 is TGTGCCAGCAGCGTAAGTTCCGGGACCGAAAAACTGTTTTTT.